One and the same sample provided the 15 T cell receptor beta chains below, sequenced in a study of shared clonotypes between healthy human individuals. TCRdb's table, derived via immunoSEQ multiplex PCR, lists solely in-frame clones and lacks some. The sample has 2.5 million or so clones, around nine tenths seen once; the top ten hold around 0.15%. The sequencing input was naive CD4+ T cells sorted from blood. Subset given: CD45RA+ positively selected. These receptors originate from a man between 18 and 35 years old in good health.

The CDR3 loop reads CASSPYGLPYEQYF. DNA of the CDR3: TGCGCCAGCAGTCCATACGGGCTACCCTACGAGCAGTACTTC. J is TRBJ2-7 and V is TRBV23-1, with D hard to call. TRBV23-1 is an ORF, with its function uncertain. The CDR3 is made up of 14 amino acids. V was pared by 4 bases and J by 2 bases, with 12 bases between.

The chain joins TRBV9 to TRBJ1-1; 9 bases are shared with TRBD1. The V segment lost 0 bases and the J segment 10 bases; nucleotides outside the gene matches: 7. This CDR3 has 14 amino acids. The germline V gene has CDR1 SGDLS and CDR2 YYNGEE. CDR3 DNA sequence: TGTGCCAGCAGCGTAGGGTCCGGGACAGGGCGAGCTTTCTTT. Protein: CASSVGSGTGRAFF.

The chain uses TRBV10-3 and TRBJ1-4, with D uncertain. The CDR3 has 12 amino acids. Trimming pared 11 bases from V and 0 bases from J, leaving 7 bases between. Germline V gives CDR1 ENHRY, CDR2 SYGVKD. The CDR3 nucleotides read TGTGCCTCGGGTCCAACTAATGAAAAACTGTTTTTT. This encodes CASGPTNEKLFF.

This rearrangement joins TRBV11-2 to TRBJ2-1, with 10 bases matching TRBD2. After removal of 2 bases from V and 6 bases from J, the junction contained 4 bases not matched to a gene. The CDR3 totals 15 residues. Germline CDR1 is SGHAT and CDR2 is FQNNGV. CDR3: CASSLQGTSANEQFF. CDR3 nucleotide sequence: TGTGCCAGCAGCTTACAGGGGACTAGCGCCAATGAGCAGTTCTTC.

V usage is TRBV27 and J usage is TRBJ2-1; 9 bases map to TRBD2. V was clipped by 2 bases and J by 0 bases; unmatched bases: 8. The CDR3 runs to 18 residues. Germline CDR1 and CDR2: MNHEY and SMNVEV (reference sequence). The CDR3 protein is CASSLKRSSGTSYNEQFF. The CDR3 DNA reads TGTGCCAGCAGTTTAAAGAGGTCTAGCGGGACCTCCTACAATGAGCAGTTCTTC.

The chain is built from TRBV11-2 and TRBJ2-2, with D unclear. CDR3 size: 11 residues. CDR1 is SGHAT and CDR2 is FQNNGV in the germline V gene. Between the trimmed V and J ends, which lost 6 bases and 6 bases, there was a span of 5 bases. The CDR3 is CASRRSGELFF. The CDR3, as DNA: TGTGCCAGCAGGCGGTCCGGGGAGCTGTTTTTT.

CDR3 amino acids: CASSPGDYGYTF. CDR3 sequence (DNA): TGTGCCAGCAGCCCCGGGGACTATGGCTACACCTTC. The chain is built from TRBV7-6 and TRBJ1-2; D remains unclear. V lost 5 bases to trimming and J lost 3 bases, with 7 bases between them. Germline V gene lookup returns CDR1 SGHVS and CDR2 FNYEAQ. This CDR3 has 12 amino acids.

A few counts support this clone. This chain links TRBV28 with TRBJ2-1; TRBD2 might be the D (5 bases). With 6 bases removed from V and 5 bases from J, the gap between germline ends came to 14 bases. Germline V gene sequence: CDR1 MDHEN, CDR2 SYDVKM. The CDR3 covers 14 residues. CDR3 amino acids: CASSPVSDHNEQFF. The CDR3 DNA reads TGTGCCAGCAGCCCCGTTAGCGATCACAATGAGCAGTTCTTC.

The genes are TRBV6-5 and TRBJ2-1; D gene uncertain. CDR1 and CDR2 (germline): MNHEY, SVGAGI. The CDR3 spans 13 residues. Between the trimmed V and J ends, which lost 2 bases and 7 bases, there was a span of 9 bases. CDR3 nucleotides: TGTGCCAGCAGTTACCTTGTTGCGAATGAGCAGTTCTTC. Its translation is CASSYLVANEQFF.

This clone showed up just once. This chain links TRBV4-1 with TRBJ1-2; 8 bases line up with TRBD1. The CDR3 spans 18 residues. V trimming: 4 bases; J trimming: 2 bases; junction bases outside the gene matches: 15. Germline V gives CDR1 MGHRA, CDR2 YSYEKL. CDR3 bases: TGCGCCAGCAGCCCGAGGGGGAGACAGGGGTCTTTAAACTATGGCTACACCTTC. Encoded protein: CASSPRGRQGSLNYGYTF.

The V gene is TRBV2, the J gene TRBJ1-5; D is unclear. Germline values: CDR1 SNHLY, CDR2 FYNNEI. V lost 1 base and J lost 3, with 7 bases in between. The CDR3 loop spans 14 amino acids. CDR3 region: CASSEGSPNQPQHF. CDR3 nucleotide sequence: TGTGCCAGCAGTGAAGGGAGTCCCAATCAGCCCCAGCATTTT. The whole variable domain, remainder taken from reference TRBV2 and TRBJ1-5, is EPEVTQTPSHQVTQMGQEVILRCVPISNHLYFYWYRQILGQKVEFLVSFYNNEISEKSEIFDDQFSVERPDGSNFTLKIRSTKLEDSAMYFCASSEGSPNQPQHFGDGTRLSIL.

The chain recombines TRBV19 with TRBJ1-5; 7 bases fit TRBD1. CDR3 length: 14 amino acids. Germline V gene lookup returns CDR1 LNHDA and CDR2 SQIVND (reference sequence). The J segment lost 5 bases and the V segment lost 6 bases, leaving 7 bases of the junction unmatched. This CDR3 reads CASRKGQNYQPQHF. In DNA, the CDR3 is TGTGCCAGTAGAAAGGGACAGAACTATCAGCCCCAGCATTTT.

The V call is TRBV5-1, the J call TRBJ1-2; D is uncertain. The CDR3 runs 15 residues. V was shortened by 0 bases and J by 2 bases, with 11 bases between the two germline ends. In germline, CDR1 is SGHRS, CDR2 YFSETQ. CDR3 nucleotides: TGCGCCAGCAGCTTGGTAGGTGACGGCAACTATGGCTACACCTTC. It specifies CASSLVGDGNYGYTF.

The V call is TRBV6-5, the J call TRBJ2-3; D is uncertain. The CDR3 has 12 residues. Per the germline V gene, CDR1 is MNHEY and CDR2 is SVGAGI. V lost 6 bases and J lost 3, with 7 bases in between. The CDR3 bases are TGTGCCAGCAGCGGCCGGACAGATACGCAGTATTTT. Translated: CASSGRTDTQYF.

There are a few counts of this clone. The chain combines TRBV27 with TRBJ1-6; D remains ambiguous. The CDR3 extends over 13 amino acids. Germline-derived CDR1 and CDR2 are MNHEY and SMNVEV (reference sequence). V gave up 6 bases and J gave up 0 bases, with 3 bases separating them. The CDR3 DNA follows: TGTGCCAGCAGGAGCTCCTATAATTCACCCCTCCACTTT. Amino acids: CASRSSYNSPLHF.